This entry is about one T cell receptor (beta chain). The antigen remains unidentified. These data originate in a study of cytomegalovirus exposure and HLA in healthy donors. Study in general: The 120 or so validation repertoires were produced on the same platform as the 700 or so repertoires of the first cohort. This was reported in a later analysis.

The repertoire was sequenced with immunoSEQ multiplex PCR; TCRdb's copy has only in-frame clones and lacks some. The sample has about 180,000 clones, 85% seen once; the top ten hold around a sixth. Study-level results: Testing in vitro showed three CMV-associated chains specific for CMV antigens. Reports described diagnosis of cytomegalovirus status by the classifier as highly specific and sensitive. Researchers counted about 150 TCR beta chains as cytomegalovirus-associated.

The CDR3 covers 13 residues. V dropped 2 bases and J dropped 5; count of bases not matched to a gene: 0. CDR1 is MNHNS and CDR2 is SASEGT in the germline V gene. The chain employs TRBV6-1 and TRBJ1-5; TRBD1 aligns across 7 bases. Material: PBMCs. The sequence came from a man between 18 and 29 years old in good health and CMV-seropositive. The CDR3 region has the DNA TGTGCCAGCAGTGAACAGGGGGATCAGCCCCAGCATTTT. Encoded protein: CASSEQGDQPQHF.